The entry below gives a single TCR beta chain sequence along with its context. Its target is unknown. Trimming shortened V by 6 bases and J by 5 bases, and 13 bases separated the two germline ends. The CDR3 is 13 amino acids. The sample originates from a study of T cell responses to AZD1222 COVID-19 vaccine. Study-level findings and limits: Regions 160-218 and 743-854 held dominance among vaccine-associated CD4 TCRs, which spanned spike.

Measured with immunoSEQ multiplex PCR; TCRdb has only the in-frame clones, and not every one. The table has 90,000 to 100,000 clones, less than 85% seen once. The source is an adult who received the AZD1222 COVID-19 vaccine. This sequence joins TRBV12-3 or TRBV12-4 and TRBJ1-2; D unclear. Material: peripheral blood, obtained 28 days after the second AZD1222 dose. CDR3 region: CASRRTTGYGYTF. The CDR3 nucleotides read TGTGCCAGCAGGCGTACGACGGGTTATGGCTACACCTTC.